This TCR beta chain was sequenced during a study of T cell responses to AZD1222 COVID-19 vaccine (TCRdb year 2021). For the study in its entirety: AZD1222 recipients given second doses at about 4 weeks or at about 12 weeks were pooled, since spike-specific TCR depth and breadth were not found to differ between the two schedules. TCR sequencing was performed for 230 to 250 trial participants, of whom about 200 were given two doses of AZD1222 and 26 were given two doses of MenACWY control vaccine. Enrollment into the trials was organized by age into subgroups of 18-55, 56-69 and 70-plus years, and those subgroups contained approximately 150, 30 and 60 TCR-sequenced participants, respectively. General conclusions and limits of the study: Because no samples from the day 14 peak response were available, repertoires could be characterized only after the peak T cell response. The 56-69-year group was small, and its depth increase did not reach significance, likely because of low power. Vaccine-associated CD4 TCRs spanned the whole spike protein, with dominant responses in regions 160-218 and 743-854. Nearly half of unique spike-specific TCRs reportedly recognized epitopes outside regions mutated in the B.1.351 and B.1.1.7 variants. Only a handful of AZD1222 recipients were SARS-CoV-2 seropositive at baseline, limiting conclusions about previously exposed vaccinees. After two AZD1222 doses, both the breadth and the depth of spike-specific TCRs were significantly higher than at day 0 and than in MenACWY recipients. Most participants were white British and females outnumbered males, and the authors suggested that clonal diversity may have been underestimated.

The CDR3 regions of human TCRbeta chains were subjected to immunosequencing. Per the source publication's procedure: TCRs in the repertoires were compared against a reference library of SARS-CoV-2-specific TCRs that had been generated with the MIRA antigen-specificity platform. Breadth meant the fraction of unique TCRs that were SARS-CoV-2-associated, whereas depth meant the fraction of total T cells that were SARS-CoV-2-associated. Using the MIRA data, each spike-specific TCR was mapped to the spike region that the TCR reacts to and placed in a CD4 or CD8 class. Log10-transformed breadth and depth values were compared by one-way ANOVA with Sidak's multiple comparisons tests. TCRdb mirrors the immuneACCESS table, restricted to in-frame sequences. Some clones are absent from its copies; in checked studies, under half trace to an unresolved V gene, and the reason for the others is unknown. V and J calls and clone size come straight from that table; D and trimming were deduced from the DNA. In all, the sample holds some 130,000 clones, and approximately 90% of those were seen once. The top ten clonotypes cover approximately 1.4% of the sample.

Sample time point, as interpreted from the label and publication: baseline before first vaccination. The vaccinee samples were drawn from two UK trials, COV001 and COV002, one of which was a single-blind randomized controlled phase 2/3 trial testing AZD1222 (ChAdOx1 nCoV-19) in healthy adults. Trial participant PBMC samples were collected at day 0 and day 28 after the second dose for TCRbeta chain sequencing. V is pruned by 4 bases and J by 5 bases, leaving 4 bases of the junction without a gene match. Looking up the germline V gene yields CDR1 SGHTA and CDR2 FQGNSA. From its cysteine to its phenylalanine, the CDR3 spans 13 amino acids. Kept here is only the CDR3 DNA, which spans 39 bases and is read in frame from base 1. Comment on this clone: There is no known antigen for this receptor. Base qualities are missing; no much larger clone stands one base away.

The TCR was taken from an adult in good health. Specimen: peripheral blood, collected on day 0 of AZD1222 vaccination. The chain links TRBV7-2 with TRBJ2-5; the junction holds 7 bases that match TRBD1. The sequenced DNA: TGTGCCAGCAGCTCGACAGGGCGGGAGACCCAGTACTTC. It encodes CASSSTGRETQYF.